This TCR beta chain was documented in a study of shared clonotypes between healthy human individuals. Libraries were prepared by immunoSEQ multiplex PCR; TCRdb keeps only in-frame clonotypes and omits some of them. The sample records a few hundred thousand clones, roughly 79% being singletons. CDR3 size: 13 residues. Germline V lookup: CDR1 SGHRS, CDR2 YFSETQ. The junction had 5 bases not matched to a gene; V was cut back by 4 bases and J by 6 bases. The rearrangement uses TRBV5-1 and TRBJ2-5; 8 nucleotides line up with TRBD1. The receptor's source is a woman between 40 and 50 years old in good health. Some clones in this sample may be carry-over from other donors' samples. Sequenced sample: PBMCs. In nucleotides, the CDR3 is TGCGCCAGCAGCCGAGACAGGGGCCAGACCCAGTACTTC. The encoded protein is CASSRDRGQTQYF.